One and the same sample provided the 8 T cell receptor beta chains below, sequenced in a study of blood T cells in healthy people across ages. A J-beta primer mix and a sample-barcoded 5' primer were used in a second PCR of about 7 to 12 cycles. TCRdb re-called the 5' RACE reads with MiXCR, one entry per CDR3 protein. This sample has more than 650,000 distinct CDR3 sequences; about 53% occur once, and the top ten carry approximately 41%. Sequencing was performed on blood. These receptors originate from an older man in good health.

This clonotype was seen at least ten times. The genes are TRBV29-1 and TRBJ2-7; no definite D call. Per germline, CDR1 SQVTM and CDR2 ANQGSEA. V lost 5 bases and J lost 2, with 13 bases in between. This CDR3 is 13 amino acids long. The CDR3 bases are TGCAGCGTTACGGGCAGTTCCACCTACGAGCAGTACTTC. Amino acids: CSVTGSSTYEQYF.

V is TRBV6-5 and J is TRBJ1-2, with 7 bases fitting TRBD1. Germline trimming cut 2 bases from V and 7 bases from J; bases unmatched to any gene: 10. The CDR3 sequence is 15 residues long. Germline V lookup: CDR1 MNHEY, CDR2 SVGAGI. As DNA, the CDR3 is TGTGCCAGCAGTTACAGTCGGGGGACAGTAAGTGGCTACACCTTC. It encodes CASSYSRGTVSGYTF.

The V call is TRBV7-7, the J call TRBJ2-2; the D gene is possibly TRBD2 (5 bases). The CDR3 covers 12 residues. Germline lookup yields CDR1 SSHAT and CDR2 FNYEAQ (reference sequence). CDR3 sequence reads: CASGPRGGELFF. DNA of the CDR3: TGTGCTAGTGGGCCCCGGGGCGGGGAGCTGTTTTTT.

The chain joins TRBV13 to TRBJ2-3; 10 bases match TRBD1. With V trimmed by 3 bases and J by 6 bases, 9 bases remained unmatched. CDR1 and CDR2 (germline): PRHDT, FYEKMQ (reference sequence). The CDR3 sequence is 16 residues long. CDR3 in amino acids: CASSFYGTGDSDTQYF. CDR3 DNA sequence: TGTGCCAGCAGCTTCTACGGGACAGGGGACTCTGATACGCAGTATTTT.

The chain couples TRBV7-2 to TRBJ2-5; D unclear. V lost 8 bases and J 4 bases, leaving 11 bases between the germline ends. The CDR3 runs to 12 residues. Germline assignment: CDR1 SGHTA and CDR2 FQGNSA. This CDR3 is CASVRVGETQYF. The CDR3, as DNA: TGTGCCAGCGTACGTGTGGGAGAGACCCAGTACTTC. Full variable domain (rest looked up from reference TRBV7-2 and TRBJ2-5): GAGVSQSPSNKVTEKGKDVELRCDPISGHTALYWYRQSLGQGLEFLIYFQGNSAPDKSGLPSDRFSAERTGGSVSTLTIQRTQQEDSAVYLCASVRVGETQYFGPGTRLLVL.

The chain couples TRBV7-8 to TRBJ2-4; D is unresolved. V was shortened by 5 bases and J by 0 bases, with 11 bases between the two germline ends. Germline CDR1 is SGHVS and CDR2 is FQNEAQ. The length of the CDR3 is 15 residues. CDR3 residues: CASSQEPLAKNIQYF. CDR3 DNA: TGTGCCAGCAGCCAAGAACCCCTAGCCAAAAACATTCAGTACTTC.

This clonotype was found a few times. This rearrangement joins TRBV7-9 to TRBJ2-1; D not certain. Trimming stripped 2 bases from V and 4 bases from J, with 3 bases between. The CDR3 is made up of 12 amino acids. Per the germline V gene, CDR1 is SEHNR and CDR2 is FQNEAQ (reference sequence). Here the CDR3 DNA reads TGTGCCAGCAGCTTACGATACAATGAGCAGTTCTTC. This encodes CASSLRYNEQFF.

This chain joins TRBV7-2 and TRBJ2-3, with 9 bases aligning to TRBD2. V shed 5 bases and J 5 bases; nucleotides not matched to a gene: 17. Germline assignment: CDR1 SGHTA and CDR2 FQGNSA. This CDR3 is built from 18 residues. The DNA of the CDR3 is TGTGCCAGCAGCCTCACGGGATTCGTAGCGGGAGTGGGAGATACGCAGTATTTT. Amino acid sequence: CASSLTGFVAGVGDTQYF.